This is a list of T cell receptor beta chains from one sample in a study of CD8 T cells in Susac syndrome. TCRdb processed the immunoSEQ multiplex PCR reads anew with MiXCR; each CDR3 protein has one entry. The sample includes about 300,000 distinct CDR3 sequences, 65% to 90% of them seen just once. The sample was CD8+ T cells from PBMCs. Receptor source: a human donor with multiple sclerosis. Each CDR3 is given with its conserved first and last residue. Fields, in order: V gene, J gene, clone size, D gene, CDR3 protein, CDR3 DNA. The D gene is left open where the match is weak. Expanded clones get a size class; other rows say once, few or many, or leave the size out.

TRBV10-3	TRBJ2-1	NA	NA	CAISESFGREEQFF	TGTGCCATCAGTGAGTCCTTTGGGCGGGAAGAGCAGTTCTTC
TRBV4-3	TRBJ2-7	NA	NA	CASSQGRGLLSYEQYF	TGCGCCAGCAGCCAAGGGAGGGGACTTTTATCCTACGAGCAGTACTTC
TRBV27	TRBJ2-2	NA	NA	CASSLGTGATGELFF	TGTGCCAGCAGTTTGGGTACCGGGGCCACCGGGGAGCTGTTTTTT
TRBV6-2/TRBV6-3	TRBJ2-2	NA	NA	CASSFRTPGELFF	TGTGCCAGCAGTTTCCGCACCCCCGGGGAGCTGTTTTTT
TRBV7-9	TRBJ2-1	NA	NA	CASSSTGYQQFF	TGTGCCAGCAGCTCCACAGGGTACCAGCAGTTCTTC
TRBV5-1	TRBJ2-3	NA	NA	CASSFQDLLNPDTQYF	TGCGCCAGCAGCTTCCAGGACTTGTTAAATCCAGATACGCAGTATTTT
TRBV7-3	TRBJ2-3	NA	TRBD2	CASSLSSGNTDTQYF	TGTGCCAGCAGCTTATCTAGCGGAAACACAGATACGCAGTATTTT
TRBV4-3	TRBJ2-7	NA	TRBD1	CASSQVVRGTGTHEQYF	TGCGCCAGCAGCCAAGTAGTCCGAGGGACAGGGACCCACGAGCAGTACTTC
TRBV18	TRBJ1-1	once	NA	CASSQVLGEAEAFF	TGTGCCAGCTCACAAGTTCTTGGGGAAGCTGAAGCTTTCTTT
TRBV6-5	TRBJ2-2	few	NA	CASSYDGQRWTGELFF	TGTGCCAGCAGTTACGACGGACAGAGGTGGACCGGGGAGCTGTTTTTT
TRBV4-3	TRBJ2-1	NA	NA	CASSQDPGWEPYNEQFF	TGCGCCAGCAGCCAAGATCCCGGGTGGGAGCCCTACAATGAGCAGTTCTTC
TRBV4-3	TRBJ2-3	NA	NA	CASSQDPGAGQYF	TGCGCCAGCAGCCAAGATCCTGGGGCAGGGCAGTATTTT
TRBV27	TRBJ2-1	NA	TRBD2	CASSGGGASSYNEQFF	TGTGCCAGCAGTGGGGGGGGTGCCAGCTCCTACAATGAGCAGTTCTTC
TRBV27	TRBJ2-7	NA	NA	CASRSGFLGLYEQYF	TGTGCCAGCCGATCGGGCTTCTTAGGGCTCTACGAGCAGTACTTC
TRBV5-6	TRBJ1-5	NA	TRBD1	CASSQAGTGGRQPQHF	TGTGCCAGCAGCCAGGCCGGGACAGGGGGCCGTCAGCCCCAGCATTTT
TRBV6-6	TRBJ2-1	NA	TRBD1	CASSYGDRDVGGQFF	TGTGCCAGCAGTTACGGGGACAGGGACGTCGGGGGGCAGTTCTTC
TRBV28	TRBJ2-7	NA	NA	CASRQSGSYEQYF	TGTGCCAGCAGGCAATCAGGGTCCTACGAGCAGTACTTC